The clone carrying this TCR beta chain was counted a few times. The data derive from a study of control samples from healthy donors and cancer patients. The data were produced by immunoSEQ multiplex PCR, yet TCRdb's version contains in-frame clones alone and is incomplete. The sample carries over 200,000 clones, almost 85% recorded once. V lost 10 bases and J 9 bases, leaving 23 bases between the germline ends. The germline V gene has CDR1 SGHRS and CDR2 YFSETQ. The CDR3 has 14 amino acids. The source material was PBMCs. The receptor was isolated from a woman aged 55-70 years with lung cancer. The V call is TRBV5-1, the J call TRBJ1-5; maybe TRBD1 (5 bases). The DNA of the CDR3 is TGCGCCGCGAGGGGTCGGGCTCTCCGGTTGCCCCAGCATTTT. Residues: CAARGRALRLPQHF.